This TCR beta chain comes out of a study of OX40 agonist ivuxolimab in advanced cancers. The study in broad terms: Ivuxolimab was a fully human IgG2 agonistic monoclonal antibody targeting the costimulatory receptor OX40 (CD134). The point of sequencing TCRbeta in the periphery was to test whether ivuxolimab changed TCR sequence diversity and drove clonal T-cell expansion. Patients were allowed to have had prior anti-PD-1, anti-PD-L1 or anti-CTLA-4 therapy, and approximately 40% of the dose-escalation patients had previously received checkpoint inhibitors. Among the approximately 50 dose-escalation patients, around 19 had hepatocellular carcinoma, roughly 15 melanoma, 9 renal cell carcinoma and 9 head and neck cancer. The paper describes the monotherapy dose-escalation part (N of about 47 patients) of the phase I trial of ivuxolimab. Three dose-escalation patients achieved partial responses, one with hepatocellular carcinoma and two with cutaneous melanoma. In the dose-escalation cohort, approximately 83% of patients were male, and the mean age was 60 years with a range of about 23 to 79. Intravenous ivuxolimab was administered to patients every 2 weeks at six dose levels: 0.01, 0.1, 0.3, 1.5, 3 and 10 mg/kg. Overall study outcomes, separate from this receptor: Low levels of normalized T-cell clonal expansion were also seen in some patients who did not respond. After ivuxolimab, expanded clones were on average more numerous among CD8+ T cells than among CD4+ T cells. The antigen specificity of the clonally expanded peripheral T cells was not determined. In the 0.1-3.0 mg/kg groups, partial responders had among the lowest normalized peripheral clonal expansion, particularly in CD8+ T cells. At doses of 0.1 to 3.0 mg/kg, clonal expansion of both CD4+ and CD8+ blood T cells was observed from baseline to week 6.

As for this clone: Its antigen remains undetermined. One base away there is no much larger clone; base qualities are not given.

The CDR3 covers 16 residues, taking in both the cysteine and the phenylalanine. Solely the CDR3 DNA is kept, with 48 bases framed from the first base. The germline V and J ends show losses of 0 bases and 12 bases respectively, and no gene match explains 10 bases of the junction. Genomic DNA was isolated from the sorted cells so that the TCRbeta CDR3 region could be sequenced. The immunoSEQ Assay was used for sequencing of TCRbeta CDR3 regions. TCRdb carries this immuneACCESS record with in-frame sequences only. Its versions omit some clonotypes, under half of them owing to an unresolved V gene in the studies checked, with the rest unexplained. A total of 65,000 to 95,000 clones appear in this sample, 90% to 95% of them only once. Over 8.5% of the sample is held by the ten biggest clonotypes. Patients with a history of autoimmune disease or receiving systemic immunosuppression were excluded from the trial. In every dose cohort, peripheral blood was drawn for TCR sequencing at baseline, cycle 4 day 1, and cycle 7 day 1. The samples were drawn from a first-in-human, open-label, multicenter phase I dose-escalation trial of ivuxolimab. Adults with locally advanced or metastatic melanoma, renal cell carcinoma, hepatocellular carcinoma or head and neck squamous cell carcinoma were enrolled in the trial. CD4+ and CD8+ T cells were sorted separately from peripheral blood before TCR sequencing.

The starting material was CD4+ or CD8+ T cells sorted from blood, obtained in a trial of the OX40 agonist ivuxolimab. This TCR derives from an adult with an advanced solid tumor such as melanoma, head and neck, liver or kidney cancer. This sequence uses TRBV23-1 and TRBJ2-1; 11 nucleotides in the junction match TRBD2. TRBV23-1 is assigned to the ORF class and has an uncertain function. The CDR3: CASSQSGSSGRGVQFF. The DNA sequence is as follows: TGCGCCAGCAGTCAATCGGGCAGTAGCGGGAGGGGGGTGCAGTTCTTC.